The 17 T cell receptor beta chains listed next were all sequenced from one sample in a study of blood T cell repertoires in COVID-19. Only in-frame clones appear in the TCRdb table, and some are missing; sequencing was by immunoSEQ multiplex PCR. The data contain about 280,000 clones, nearly 90% of them singletons. Sequencing was performed on PBMCs or T cells enriched from blood (not recorded which). These receptors came from a woman under 30 with acute COVID-19.

The chain uses TRBV19 and TRBJ2-1; 11 nucleotides match TRBD2. The V and J ends lost 5 bases and 10 bases, in that order; junction bases with no gene match: 10. Germline loops: CDR1 LNHDA, CDR2 SQIVND (reference sequence). The CDR3 loop spans 15 amino acids. The CDR3 nucleotides are TGTGCCAGTAGTCTATTAGCGGGAGGGCCGTCAGAGCAGTTCTTC. Translating it yields CASSLLAGGPSEQFF.

As DNA, the CDR3 is TGCGCCAGCAGCCAACTTCCTAGCCCCCGGTACAATGAGCAGTTCTTC. This sequence encodes CASSQLPSPRYNEQFF. This rearrangement joins TRBV4-1 to TRBJ2-1, with D perhaps TRBD2 (5 bases). The CDR3 is 16 residues long. The germline V gene has CDR1 MGHRA and CDR2 YSYEKL. Deletions cut 2 bases from V and 4 bases from J, with 15 bases between.

V and J are TRBV2 and TRBJ1-5, with D possibly matching TRBD1 (6 bases). Per germline, CDR1 SNHLY and CDR2 FYNNEI. The CDR3 has 16 amino acids. V gave up 0 bases and J gave up 2 bases, with 11 bases separating them. The CDR3 DNA is TGTGCCAGCAGTGAAGCGCAGGGGATGGGCAATCAGCCCCAGCATTTT. Translating it yields CASSEAQGMGNQPQHF.

This chain uses TRBV7-2 with TRBJ2-5; 9 bases are a match to TRBD1. The CDR3 runs 15 residues. V lost 1 base to trimming and J lost 5 bases; unmatched junction nucleotides: 5. Germline V CDR1 and CDR2: SGHTA, FQGNSA. The CDR3 sequence: CASSLGDRDLETQYF. The CDR3 DNA is TGTGCCAGCAGCTTAGGGGACAGGGATTTGGAGACCCAGTACTTC.

The rearrangement links TRBV4-2 to TRBJ2-2; 9 nucleotides match TRBD2. Germline V lookup: CDR1 LGHNA, CDR2 YNFKEQ. The V gene end was trimmed by 3 bases and the J gene end by 6 bases; junction bases not matched to a gene: 8. The CDR3 consists of 16 residues. The CDR3 nucleotides read TGTGCCAGCAGCCAGCCGGGACTAGCTTCGGCCGGGGAGCTGTTTTTT. This translates into CASSQPGLASAGELFF.

The chain couples TRBV19 to TRBJ2-7; 7 bases agree with TRBD2. Germline V gene data show CDR1 as LNHDA and CDR2 as SQIVND (reference sequence). Trimming removed 6 bases from V and 2 bases from J; junction bases left unmatched: 10. The CDR3 is 15 amino acids. The CDR3 nucleotides are TGTGCCAGTAGAAGTCAGGCGGCGGGGGCCTACGAGCAGTACTTC. Protein sequence: CASRSQAAGAYEQYF.

The rearrangement uses TRBV14 and TRBJ2-7; TRBD2 agrees at 7 bases. The J segment lost 1 base and the V segment lost 1 base, leaving 7 bases of the junction unmatched. This CDR3 has 16 residues. The V gene's germline CDR1 is SGHDN and CDR2 FVKESK. This chain's CDR3 is CASSQVSGRRSYEQYF. As DNA, the CDR3 is TGTGCCAGCAGCCAAGTATCCGGGAGGAGGTCCTACGAGCAGTACTTC.

This chain connects TRBV27 to TRBJ2-1, with D possibly being TRBD2 (5 bases). The CDR3 spans 16 residues. The V end was cut by 2 bases, the J end by 4 bases, with 15 bases between. Germline CDR1 MNHEY, CDR2 SMNVEV (reference sequence). Here the CDR3 reads CASSLRSGSPYNEQFF. The DNA of the CDR3 is TGTGCCAGCAGTTTACGGTCGGGATCACCATACAATGAGCAGTTCTTC.

This clone was detected once. V usage is TRBV24-1 and J usage is TRBJ2-2, with 10 bases lining up with TRBD2. Looked up from germline, CDR1 is KGHDR and CDR2 is SFDVKD. V shed 3 bases, J shed 6 bases, and the junction held 9 bases outside the gene matches. There are 17 residues in the CDR3. The CDR3 bases are TGTGCCACCAGTGATCCTGGAGCGGGAGGGCCTTCCGGGGAGCTGTTTTTT. Its translation: CATSDPGAGGPSGELFF.

J is TRBJ2-3 and V is TRBV2, with TRBD2 matching 16 bases. Per germline, CDR1 SNHLY and CDR2 FYNNEI. The CDR3 length is 14 residues. The V segment lost 10 bases and the J segment 6 bases; nucleotides outside the gene matches: 4. As DNA, the CDR3 is TGTGCCACCGGGACTAGCGGGAGGGTTGATACGCAGTATTTT. Translating gives CATGTSGRVDTQYF.

This clone has at least ten counts. This chain links TRBV18 with TRBJ1-4; D not certain. The ends were cut back, 3 bases at V and 3 bases at J, with 8 bases in the middle. In germline, CDR1 is KGHSH, CDR2 LQKENI. The CDR3 consists of 14 residues. The CDR3 coding sequence is TGTGCCAGCTCACCCCTTCCGGCTAATGAAAAACTGTTTTTT. This encodes CASSPLPANEKLFF.

The rearrangement uses TRBV18 and TRBJ2-1; TRBD1 matches at 11 bases. This CDR3 region has 19 residues. CDR1 is KGHSH and CDR2 is LQKENI in the germline V gene. The junction had 11 bases not matched to a gene; V was cut back by 2 bases and J by 2 bases. CDR3 nucleotide sequence: TGTGCCAGCTCACCAAAAGGACAGGGGGCAAGTTTTACCTACAATGAGCAGTTCTTC. This gives the protein CASSPKGQGASFTYNEQFF.

The sample holds a few counts of this clone. The rearrangement links TRBV4-1 to TRBJ2-1, with 14 positions matching TRBD2. Looked up from germline, CDR1 is MGHRA and CDR2 is YSYEKL. After removal of 3 bases from V and 1 base from J, the junction contained 11 bases not matched to a gene. The CDR3 length is 20 residues. The CDR3, as DNA: TGCGCCAGCAGCCAGGGTCCGGGACTAGCGGGAGAGCGGTCCTACAATGAGCAGTTCTTC. It specifies CASSQGPGLAGERSYNEQFF.

This chain joins TRBV27 and TRBJ1-6; 10 nucleotides agree with TRBD1. Trimming cost V 5 bases and J 7 bases; bases outside gene matches: 5. The CDR3 length is 15 residues. Germline V gives CDR1 MNHEY, CDR2 SMNVEV (reference sequence). CDR3: CASSARQGANSPLHF. DNA of the CDR3: TGTGCCAGCAGTGCGAGACAGGGGGCGAATTCACCCCTCCACTTT.

The rearrangement uses TRBV19 and TRBJ2-2; TRBD2 matches at 9 bases. CDR1 and CDR2 from the germline V gene are LNHDA and SQIVND (reference sequence). The trim removed 0 bases at V and 3 bases at J, leaving 17 bases unmatched. The CDR3 totals 21 residues. The CDR3 nucleotides are TGTGCCAGTAGTATAGATCAAGTTTATAGCGGGAGTAGTTCGCACACCGGGGAGCTGTTTTTT. Protein sequence: CASSIDQVYSGSSSHTGELFF.

The CDR3 DNA follows: TGTGCCTGGAGTCAGTATAATTCACCCCTCCACTTT. Translation: CAWSQYNSPLHF. V is TRBV30 and J is TRBJ1-6, with D uncertain. The germline V gene encodes CDR1 GTSNPN and CDR2 SVGIG (reference sequence). The CDR3 is 12 amino acids. V dropped 2 bases and J dropped 4 bases, with 3 bases sitting between them.

The V gene is TRBV6-5, the J gene TRBJ2-3; 7 bases fit TRBD1. The germline V gene has CDR1 MNHEY and CDR2 SVGAGI. After removal of 6 bases from V and 3 bases from J, the junction contained 9 bases not matched to a gene. CDR3 length equals 15 residues. The CDR3 region has the DNA TGTGCCAGCAGCGCCCAGGGGGTGAGAACAGATACGCAGTATTTT. Its translation: CASSAQGVRTDTQYF.